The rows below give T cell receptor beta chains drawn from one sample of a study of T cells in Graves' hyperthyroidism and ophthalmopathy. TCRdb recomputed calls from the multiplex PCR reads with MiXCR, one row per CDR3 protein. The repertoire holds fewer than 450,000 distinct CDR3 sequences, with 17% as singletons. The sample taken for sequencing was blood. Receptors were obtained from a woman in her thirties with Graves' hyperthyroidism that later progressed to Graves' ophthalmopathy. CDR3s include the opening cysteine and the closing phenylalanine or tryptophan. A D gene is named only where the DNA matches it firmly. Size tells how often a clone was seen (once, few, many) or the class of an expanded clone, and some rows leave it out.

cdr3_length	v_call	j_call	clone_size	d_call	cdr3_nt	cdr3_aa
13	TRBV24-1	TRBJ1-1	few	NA	TGTGCCACCAGTGCCGGCCGATTCACTGAAGCTTTCTTT	CATSAGRFTEAFF
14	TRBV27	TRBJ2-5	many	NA	TGTGCCAGCAGCCAGGACGGGATCCAAGAGACCCAGTACTTC	CASSQDGIQETQYF
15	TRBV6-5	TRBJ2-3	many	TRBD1	TGTGCCAGCAGTTCCGGGACAGGAGACACAGATACGCAGTATTTT	CASSSGTGDTDTQYF
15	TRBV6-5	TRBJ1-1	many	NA	TGTGCCAGCAGTTACAGTGGGTACGTGAACACTGAAGCTTTCTTT	CASSYSGYVNTEAFF
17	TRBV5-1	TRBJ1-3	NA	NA	TGCGCCAGCAGCTTGGCCGGCAGACCGAGCTCTGGAAACACCATATATTTT	CASSLAGRPSSGNTIYF
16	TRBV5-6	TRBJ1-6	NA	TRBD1	TGTGCCAGCAGCTCCCGGGACAGCCTTCATAATTCACCCCTCCACTTT	CASSSRDSLHNSPLHF
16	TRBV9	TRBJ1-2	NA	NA	TGTGCCAGCAGCACCCATGAGACAGGTTCTCCCTATGGCTACACCTTC	CASSTHETGSPYGYTF
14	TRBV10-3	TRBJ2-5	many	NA	TGTGCCATCAGTGAGTCAGGTCCACAAGAGACCCAGTACTTC	CAISESGPQETQYF
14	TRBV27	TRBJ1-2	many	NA	TGTGCCAGCAGAGAAGTAGCATCCTCAGCTGGCTACACCTTC	CASREVASSAGYTF
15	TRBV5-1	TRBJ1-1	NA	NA	TGCGCCAGCAGCTTGAAAGAATTCTCGAACACTGAAGCTTTCTTT	CASSLKEFSNTEAFF
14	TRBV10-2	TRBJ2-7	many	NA	TGCGCCAGCAGTCAGGGTTCGGTGAGGGGCGAGCAGTACTTC	CASSQGSVRGEQYF
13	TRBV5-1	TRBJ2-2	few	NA	TGCGCCAGCGGAAGCGAAGACACCGGGGAGCTGTTTTTT	CASGSEDTGELFF
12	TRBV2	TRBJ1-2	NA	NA	TGTGCCAGCCTGATCATGGACGGAGGCTACACCTTC	CASLIMDGGYTF
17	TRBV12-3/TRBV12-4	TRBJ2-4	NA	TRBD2	TGTGCCAGCAGTTTCCATTTCTCAGCGGGGGACAAAAACATTCAGTACTTC	CASSFHFSAGDKNIQYF
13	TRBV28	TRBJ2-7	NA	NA	TGTGCCAGCGCGGAGTCCGATACCTACGAGCAGTACTTC	CASAESDTYEQYF
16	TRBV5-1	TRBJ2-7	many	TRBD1	TGCGCCAGCAGCGATCCCGACCGTGACAGGGAGTCGAAGCAGTACTTC	CASSDPDRDRESKQYF
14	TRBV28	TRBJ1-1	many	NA	TGTGCCAGCAACCTGGGGACATTGAACACTGAAGCTTTCTTT	CASNLGTLNTEAFF
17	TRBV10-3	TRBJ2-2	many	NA	TGTGCCATCAGTGAGTCGAGGGGGAACTCGAACACCGGGGAGCTGTTTTTT	CAISESRGNSNTGELFF
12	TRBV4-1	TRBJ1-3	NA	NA	TGCGCCAGCAGCCGAACGGGAAACACCATATATTTT	CASSRTGNTIYF
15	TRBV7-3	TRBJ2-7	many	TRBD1	TGTGCCAGCAGCCGGACAGGGCTGGGGCCCTACGAGCAGTACTTC	CASSRTGLGPYEQYF
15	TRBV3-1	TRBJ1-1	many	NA	TGTGCCAGCAGCCTGGGATTGCGGGGGGACACTGAAGCTTTCTTT	CASSLGLRGDTEAFF
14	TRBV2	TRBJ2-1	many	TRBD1	TGTGCCAGCAGTGATAGGACAGGGAGCAATGAGCAGTTCTTC	CASSDRTGSNEQFF
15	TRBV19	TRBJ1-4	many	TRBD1	TGTGCCAGTAGTCGCAAGGGACAGGCGAATGAAAAACTGTTTTTT	CASSRKGQANEKLFF
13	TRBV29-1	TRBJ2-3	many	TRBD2	TGCACCGGGGCGGGAGGATCGGCAGATACGCAGTATTTT	CTGAGGSADTQYF
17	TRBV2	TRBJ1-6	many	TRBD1	TGTGCCAGCAGTGAAGGGGCCGGGACAGCCTATAATTCACCCCTCCACTTT	CASSEGAGTAYNSPLHF
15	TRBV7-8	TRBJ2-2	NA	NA	TGTGCCAGCAGCTTAGGGTCAGGGAGCACCGGGGAGCTGTTTTTT	CASSLGSGSTGELFF
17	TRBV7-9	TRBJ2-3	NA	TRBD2	TGTGCCAGCAGCTCAGGACTAGCGGGAGTGTCGGCAGATACGCAGTATTTT	CASSSGLAGVSADTQYF
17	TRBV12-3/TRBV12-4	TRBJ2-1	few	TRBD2	TGTGCCAGCAGTTTGGGTTTGGGGCTAGCGGCCTACAATGAGCAGTTCTTC	CASSLGLGLAAYNEQFF
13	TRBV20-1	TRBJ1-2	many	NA	TGCAGTGCTAGGGGGGCGCGAGACTATGGCTACACCTTC	CSARGARDYGYTF
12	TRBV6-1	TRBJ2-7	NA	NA	TGTGCCACGGAAGGGGTCTCCTACGAGCAGTACTTC	CATEGVSYEQYF
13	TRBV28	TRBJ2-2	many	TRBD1	TGTGCCAGCAGACAGGGGTTGGTCGGGGAGCTGTTTTTT	CASRQGLVGELFF
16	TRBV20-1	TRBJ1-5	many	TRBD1	TGCAGTGCTAGAGACCCCCAGGGGGAGAGCAATCAGCCCCAGCATTTT	CSARDPQGESNQPQHF
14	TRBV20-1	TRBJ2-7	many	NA	TGCAGTGCTAGAGAACGGGACACTTACTACGAGCAGTACTTC	CSARERDTYYEQYF
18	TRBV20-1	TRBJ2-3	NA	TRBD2	TGCAGTGCTAGAGATTTACTAGCGGGGGGCGCAGGCACAGATACGCAGTATTTT	CSARDLLAGGAGTDTQYF
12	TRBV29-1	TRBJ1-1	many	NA	TGCAGCGCAAACCGGGACGGACCCTTGGGGTTCTTT	CSANRDGPLGFF
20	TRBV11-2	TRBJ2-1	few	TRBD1	TGTGCCAGCAGCTCCGGGACAGGGAAGATTTTTGGGGTCGGAGCCAATGAGCAGTTCTTC	CASSSGTGKIFGVGANEQFF
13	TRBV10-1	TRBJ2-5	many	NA	TGCGCCAGCAGTGGTCGGACGGGAGAGACCCAGTACTTC	CASSGRTGETQYF
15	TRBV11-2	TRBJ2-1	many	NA	TGTGCCAGCAGCTTAGCCCCGGACTATTACAATGAGCAGTTCTTC	CASSLAPDYYNEQFF
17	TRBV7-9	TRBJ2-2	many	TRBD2	TGTGCCAGCAGCTTACCGGTAGCGGGAGTTTACACCGGGGAGCTGTTTTTT	CASSLPVAGVYTGELFF
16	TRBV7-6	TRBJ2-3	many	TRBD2	TGTGCCAGCAGCTTAGCGGCGACTAGCGGGAGGAACACGCAGTATTTT	CASSLAATSGRNTQYF
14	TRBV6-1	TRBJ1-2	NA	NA	TGTGCCAGCCGAAATCAGGGGTTCGACTATGGCTACACCTTC	CASRNQGFDYGYTF
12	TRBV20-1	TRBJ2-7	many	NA	TGCAGTGCTAGGGCAAGAAGCCGCGAGCAGTACTTC	CSARARSREQYF
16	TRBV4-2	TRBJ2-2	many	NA	TGTGCCAGCAGCCGGGACCCGGGACCACCTACCGGGGAGCTGTTTTTT	CASSRDPGPPTGELFF
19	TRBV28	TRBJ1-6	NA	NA	TGTGTCAGCAGCCTCCGTCAGGGTTTATTTCGCACCTATAATTCACCCCTCCACTTT	CVSSLRQGLFRTYNSPLHF